This is a list of T cell receptor beta chains from one sample in a study of a mutant IDH1 vaccine in newly diagnosed glioma. Produced via immunoSEQ multiplex PCR; TCRdb's table is partial and in-frame only. The repertoire consists of roughly 68,000 clones, with around 79% occurring once and the leading ten covering 8.2%. Sequenced material: PBMCs, taken from a glioma patient treated with radiotherapy, temozolomide or both. All receptors come from a man aged 45-65 years with glioma. The CDR3 runs from the conserved cysteine through the conserved F or W. D genes are given only for firm matches. Where a row states a size, it is once, few, many or the class of an expanded clone; other rows omit it.

j_call clone_size d_call cdr3_length v_call cdr3_nt cdr3_aa
TRBJ1-1 . . 14 TRBV5-1 TGCGCCAGCAGCTTGTGGGGCCAGGACACTGAAGCTTTCTTT CASSLWGQDTEAFF
TRBJ2-3 . . 14 TRBV5-1 TGCGCCAGCAGCTCCGGCGGAGGTGGCGATACGCAGTATTTT CASSSGGGGDTQYF
TRBJ2-5 . . 13 TRBV5-6 TGTGCCAGCAGCCGGGCACCAGAAGAGACCCAGTACTTC CASSRAPEETQYF
TRBJ2-7 . . 13 TRBV2 TGTGCCAGCAGTGAAAGGAGGGACCACGAGCAGTACTTC CASSERRDHEQYF
TRBJ1-1 few . 13 TRBV19 TGTGCCACTCATCGGGGGGAGGACACTGAAGCTTTCTTT CATHRGEDTEAFF
TRBJ1-1 few . 12 TRBV5-6 TGTGCCAGCAGCTTGAGCAGCACTGAAGCTTTCTTT CASSLSSTEAFF
TRBJ1-1 . . 14 TRBV6-6 TGTGCCAGCAGTTACCCGATGGGGAACACTGAAGCTTTCTTT CASSYPMGNTEAFF
TRBJ1-5 . . 16 TRBV7-9 TGTGCCAGCAGCTTGGGGGCAGGACGGGTCGATCAGCCCCAGCATTTT CASSLGAGRVDQPQHF
TRBJ1-1 . . 14 TRBV19 TGTGCCAGTAGTCTGGCGAGGGGGAACACTGAAGCTTTCTTT CASSLARGNTEAFF
TRBJ2-3 . TRBD2 15 TRBV7-9 TGTGCCAGCAGCTTAGTCGGGGGGAACACAGATACGCAGTATTTT CASSLVGGNTDTQYF
TRBJ1-4 once . 20 TRBV5-1 TGCGCCAGCAGCTTGGATTCTCCGGGGGGAGGGGGAGGTAATCGAGAAAAACTGTTTTTT CASSLDSPGGGGGNREKLFF
TRBJ2-2 medium-sized . 12 TRBV27 TGTGCCAGCAGTGTTCTCACCGGGGAGCTGTTTTTT CASSVLTGELFF
TRBJ2-2 . TRBD2 15 TRBV7-8 TGTGCCAGCAGGCCGACTAGCGAAGTGTCCGGGGAGCTGTTTTTT CASRPTSEVSGELFF
TRBJ2-5 . . 14 TRBV4-2 TGTGCCAGCAGCCAAGAGGGGGTTCAAGAGACCCAGTACTTC CASSQEGVQETQYF
TRBJ2-2 once . 15 TRBV18 TGTGCCAGCTCCCCTTTAGGTGGGAACACCGGGGAGCTGTTTTTT CASSPLGGNTGELFF
TRBJ2-7 . . 11 TRBV29-1 TGCAGCGTCAAATCCGACTACGAGCAGTACTTC CSVKSDYEQYF
TRBJ2-1 . . 15 TRBV5-1 TGCGCCAGCAGCTCGGGGGCTAGCGCTGGCAATGAGCAGTTCTTC CASSSGASAGNEQFF
TRBJ1-6 . . 15 TRBV5-4 TGTGCCAGCAGCTTTGTTGCAGAAGCAAATTCACCCCTCCACTTT CASSFVAEANSPLHF
TRBJ1-1 . TRBD1 16 TRBV11-2 TGTGCCAGCAGCTTAGGGACAGGGATAATGAACACTGAAGCTTTCTTT CASSLGTGIMNTEAFF
TRBJ1-4 . . 13 TRBV2 TGTGCCAGCGGAGGAGGGTCTAATGAAAAACTGTTTTTT CASGGGSNEKLFF
TRBJ1-1 once . 11 TRBV9 TGTGCCATCTCGGTTCAGACTGAAGCTTTCTTT CAISVQTEAFF
TRBJ1-4 once . 18 TRBV5-6 TGTGCCAGCACCCAATTTATCCCTAAGGGGACCCTTAATGAAAAACTGTTTTTT CASTQFIPKGTLNEKLFF
TRBJ2-2 few TRBD1 15 TRBV25-1 TGTGCCAGCAGTGAAAAGACAGGGGGGACCGGGGAGCTGTTTTTT CASSEKTGGTGELFF
TRBJ1-3 . . 16 TRBV5-8 TGTGCCAGCAGCTCATCTCGAACCCGACCGGTGGACACCATATATTTT CASSSSRTRPVDTIYF
TRBJ2-7 many TRBD1 17 TRBV4-1 TGCGCCAGCAGCCAAATTTCATTGGGAACAGGGGACTACGAGCAGTACTTC CASSQISLGTGDYEQYF
TRBJ1-2 . TRBD1 17 TRBV11-1 TGTGCCAGCAGCCAAGGAGCCGGGACAGGCCCTAACTATGGCTACACCTTC CASSQGAGTGPNYGYTF
TRBJ1-6 . . 13 TRBV10-3 TGTGCCATCAGGGGGGGACTGAATTCACCCCTCCACTTT CAIRGGLNSPLHF
TRBJ1-1 . . 12 TRBV2 TGTGCCAGCAGTCGGGAGAACACTGAAGCTTTCTTT CASSRENTEAFF
TRBJ2-6 . . 14 TRBV30 TGTGCCTGGGGGGCCCTCTCTGGGGCCAACGTCCTGACTTTC CAWGALSGANVLTF
TRBJ2-3 few . 16 TRBV28 TGTGCCAGCAGTTTAAGTAGGACAGTGGTCTCCGATACGCAGTATTTT CASSLSRTVVSDTQYF
TRBJ1-2 once . 15 TRBV7-2 TGTGCCAGCAGCTTATCCTCCGGGACAAGTTATGGCTACACCTTC CASSLSSGTSYGYTF
TRBJ2-1 . . 16 TRBV7-8 TGTGCCAGCAGCCATCATACACGAGGGGTTTACAATGAGCAGTTCTTC CASSHHTRGVYNEQFF
TRBJ1-2 . TRBD1 16 TRBV11-2 TGTGCCAGCAGCTTTTCCTCCGGGACAGGGGTCGGCGGCTACACCTTC CASSFSSGTGVGGYTF
TRBJ1-1 . . 13 TRBV25-1 TGTGCCAGCAGTTACAGGGTGGACACTGAAGCTTTCTTT CASSYRVDTEAFF
TRBJ2-7 . TRBD2 14 TRBV5-5 TGTGCCAGCAGCGAGGGACTAGGGGTCTACGAGCAGTACTTC CASSEGLGVYEQYF
TRBJ1-3 . . 15 TRBV2 TGTGCCAGCAGTGTTCCAGCGGGTTCCGGAAACACCATATATTTT CASSVPAGSGNTIYF
TRBJ2-7 . . 16 TRBV7-9 TGTGCCAGCAGCTTATCGCAGAATCCGATCCACTACGAGCAGTACTTC CASSLSQNPIHYEQYF
TRBJ1-1 . . 14 TRBV10-3 TGTGCCATCAGTGATTTTGGACGGAACACTGAAGCTTTCTTT CAISDFGRNTEAFF
TRBJ1-2 . TRBD1 15 TRBV10-2 TGCGCCAGCAGTGAGTCACGGGACAGGGCCTATGGCTACACCTTC CASSESRDRAYGYTF
TRBJ2-5 . . 15 TRBV7-3 TGTGCCAGCAGCCACCTAGGGGGGCACCAAGAGACCCAGTACTTC CASSHLGGHQETQYF
TRBJ1-6 few TRBD1 13 TRBV6-5 TGTGCCACCCAGACAGGGTTTAATTCACCCCTCCACTTT CATQTGFNSPLHF
TRBJ1-1 once TRBD1 15 TRBV6-1 TGTGCCAGCAGTGGTAGACAGGGAGGGAACACTGAAGCTTTCTTT CASSGRQGGNTEAFF
TRBJ1-4 few TRBD1 15 TRBV11-2 TGTGCCAGCAGCTTCGGGACAGGAATTAATGAAAAACTGTTTTTT CASSFGTGINEKLFF
TRBJ1-2 once TRBD1 13 TRBV9 TGTGCCAGCAGCCCGGACAGGAGCTATGGCTACACCTTC CASSPDRSYGYTF
TRBJ2-7 . . 14 TRBV5-6 TGTGCCAGCAAGACGCAGGACAGTCCCTACGAGCAGTACTTC CASKTQDSPYEQYF
TRBJ1-5 . . 15 TRBV15 TGTGCCACCAGCAGAGACAAGGGATTCAATCAGCCCCAGCATTTT CATSRDKGFNQPQHF
TRBJ1-1 . . 16 TRBV9 TGTGCCAGCAGCGTGCCCCCAGGGGATCCGAACACTGAAGCTTTCTTT CASSVPPGDPNTEAFF
TRBJ2-7 . TRBD1 16 TRBV30 TGTGCCTGGAGGTCCCCCCCCGGGACAGGGTCCTACGAGCAGTACTTC CAWRSPPGTGSYEQYF
TRBJ1-2 . . 12 TRBV11-3 TGTGCCAGCAGCTCAGGAGGGAATGGCTACACCTTC CASSSGGNGYTF
TRBJ1-1 medium-sized . 15 TRBV9 TGTGCCAGCAGCGTAGAATCGGGGAGGAACACTGAAGCTTTCTTT CASSVESGRNTEAFF
TRBJ2-4 . TRBD2 16 TRBV19 TGTGCCAGTAGTACTAGCGGGCCCAACGCCAAAAACATTCAGTACTTC CASSTSGPNAKNIQYF